These T cell receptor beta chains were read from a single sample in a study of T cell repertoires in cytomegalovirus infection. One entry per CDR3 protein, called by TCRdb with MiXCR from the reads. The data show 150,000 to 200,000 distinct CDR3 sequences, roughly 15% seen once. Sequencing was performed on CD8+ T cells from PBMCs. The source is a human donor in good health (CMV status not recorded). Some clones in this sample may be carry-over from other donors' samples. Each CDR3 is given with its conserved first and last residue. The D gene is left open where the match is weak. Size is omitted from some rows. Given values are once, few, many or a class for expanded clones.

CDR3 DNA,CDR3 protein,clone size,V gene,J gene,D gene
TGTGCCAGCAGTCCCAGGTTTACTAACTATGGCTACACCTTC,CASSPRFTNYGYTF,few,TRBV28,TRBJ1-2,-
TGCAGCGTTTTTCAGGGACAGGGGCAGTATGGCTACACCTTC,CSVFQGQGQYGYTF,-,TRBV29-1,TRBJ1-2,TRBD1
TGTGCCAGCAGTTACGGAGTGACTAGCGGTTACAATGAGCAGTTCTTC,CASSYGVTSGYNEQFF,-,TRBV6-2/TRBV6-3,TRBJ2-1,TRBD2
TGTGCCAGCAGCTCTCCGACAGGGAAGTACTACGAGCAGTACTTC,CASSSPTGKYYEQYF,many,TRBV7-2,TRBJ2-7,TRBD1
TGTGCCAGCAGCTTAGTCCGGGACGAGCAGTACTTC,CASSLVRDEQYF,-,TRBV11-2,TRBJ2-7,-
TGTGCCAGCACAGGGTACCGACTCGGGGCGGAGACCCAGTACTTC,CASTGYRLGAETQYF,-,TRBV6-2/TRBV6-3,TRBJ2-5,-
TGTGCCAGCAGCCCACGGACAGGGCACCCCTATGGCTACACCTTC,CASSPRTGHPYGYTF,many,TRBV11-2,TRBJ1-2,TRBD1
TGTGCCAGCAGTTTTCGCCAGGGGGCACGAGTGGTAGATACGCAGTATTTT,CASSFRQGARVVDTQYF,-,TRBV12-3/TRBV12-4,TRBJ2-3,TRBD1
TGTGCCAGCAGCTTAGCGGGGGGGCAGAACTATGGCTACACCTTC,CASSLAGGQNYGYTF,many,TRBV7-8,TRBJ1-2,-
TGTGCCAGCAGCCCCCCCTCGGGACGTGGAGTGTTGAACATTCAGTACTTC,CASSPPSGRGVLNIQYF,-,TRBV12-3/TRBV12-4,TRBJ2-4,-
TGTGCCAGCAGTAATCTAGCGGGAGGCATCTACGAGCAGTACTTC,CASSNLAGGIYEQYF,-,TRBV6-2/TRBV6-3,TRBJ2-7,TRBD2
TGCAGTGCTAGATCAAGCGGGGGGATGTACGAGCAGTACTTC,CSARSSGGMYEQYF,-,TRBV20-1,TRBJ2-7,TRBD2
TGTGCCAGCAGCCCCGGGACTAGCGGGAGGGCCTATCACATTCAGTACTTC,CASSPGTSGRAYHIQYF,many,TRBV7-8,TRBJ2-4,TRBD2
TGTGCCGTCGGGGTAAGCTCCTACAATGAGCAGTTCTTC,CAVGVSSYNEQFF,-,TRBV6-6,TRBJ2-1,-
TGTGCCAGCAGTTTAGGGGGGGATTACGAGCAGTACTTC,CASSLGGDYEQYF,-,TRBV12-3/TRBV12-4,TRBJ2-7,-
TGTGCCAGCAGCCGTAAGGGGGAGACCCAGTACTTC,CASSRKGETQYF,few,TRBV4-2,TRBJ2-5,-
TGTGCCAGCAGTTTACCCGGGACTAGCGGCAATAACAATGAGCAGTTCTTC,CASSLPGTSGNNNEQFF,few,TRBV12-3/TRBV12-4,TRBJ2-1,TRBD2
TGTGCCAGCAGTGGACTAGCGGGGGGAAAGCCCTACGAGCAGTACTTC,CASSGLAGGKPYEQYF,many,TRBV7-2,TRBJ2-7,TRBD2
TGTGCTAGTGGTTTGGGGAGTAGCTCCTACAATGAGCAGTTCTTC,CASGLGSSSYNEQFF,few,TRBV12-5,TRBJ2-1,-
TGTGCCATCAGGAATACCTTGATTGGACAGCGACAATCCGAGCAGTACTTC,CAIRNTLIGQRQSEQYF,-,TRBV10-3,TRBJ2-7,-
TGTGCCAGCAGTGAATGGACAGGTATAGGCGAGCAGTACTTC,CASSEWTGIGEQYF,-,TRBV25-1,TRBJ2-7,TRBD1
TGTGCCAGCAGTTTAACAGGGGGCAAGCAGCCCCAGCATTTT,CASSLTGGKQPQHF,-,TRBV12-3/TRBV12-4,TRBJ1-5,TRBD1
TGTGCCAGCTCACCAGTCGGGGGGTCCTACAATGAGCAGTTCTTC,CASSPVGGSYNEQFF,-,TRBV18,TRBJ2-1,TRBD2
TGTGCCAGCAGCCTCCGGACAGGGCTAGGCAACGAGCAGTACTTC,CASSLRTGLGNEQYF,-,TRBV9,TRBJ2-7,TRBD1
TGTGCCAGCAGCGTCGCCGGGGCCACTGAAGCTTTCTTT,CASSVAGATEAFF,-,TRBV6-2/TRBV6-3,TRBJ1-1,-